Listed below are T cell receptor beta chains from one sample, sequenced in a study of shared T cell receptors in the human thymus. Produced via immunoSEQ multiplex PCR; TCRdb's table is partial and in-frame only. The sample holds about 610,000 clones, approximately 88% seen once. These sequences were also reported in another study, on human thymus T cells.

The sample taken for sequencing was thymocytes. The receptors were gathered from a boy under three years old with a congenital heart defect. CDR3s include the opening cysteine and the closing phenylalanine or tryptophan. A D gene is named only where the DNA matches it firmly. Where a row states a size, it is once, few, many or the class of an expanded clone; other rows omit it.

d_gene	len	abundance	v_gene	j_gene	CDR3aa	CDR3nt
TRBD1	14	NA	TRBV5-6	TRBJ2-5	CASQGQGHQETQYF	TGTGCCAGCCAGGGACAGGGCCATCAAGAGACCCAGTACTTC
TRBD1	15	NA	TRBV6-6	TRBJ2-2	CASSFRETGPGELFF	TGTGCCAGCAGTTTCAGAGAGACAGGGCCCGGGGAGCTGTTTTTT
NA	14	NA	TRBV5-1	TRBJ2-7	CASRSVGHPYEQYF	TGCGCCAGCAGATCGGTCGGACACCCCTACGAGCAGTACTTC
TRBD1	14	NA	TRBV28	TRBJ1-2	CASSPQGGRYGYTF	TGTGCCAGCAGTCCCCAGGGGGGAAGATATGGCTACACCTTC
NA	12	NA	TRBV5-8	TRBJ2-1	CASPEAHNEQFF	TGTGCCAGCCCGGAGGCCCACAATGAGCAGTTCTTC
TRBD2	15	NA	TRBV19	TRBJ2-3	CASSRTSGYTDTQYF	TGTGCCAGTAGTCGGACTAGCGGGTACACAGATACGCAGTATTTT
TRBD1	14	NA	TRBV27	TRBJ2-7	CASSSSGQGYEQYF	TGTGCCAGCAGTTCCTCGGGACAGGGATACGAGCAGTACTTC
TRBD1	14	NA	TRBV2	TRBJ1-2	CASSQTGGVNGYTF	TGTGCCAGCAGTCAAACAGGGGGAGTCAATGGCTACACCTTC
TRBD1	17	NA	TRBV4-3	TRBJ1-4	CASSQSTHGTGDEKLFF	TGCGCCAGCAGCCAGTCAACCCACGGGACAGGGGATGAAAAACTGTTTTTT
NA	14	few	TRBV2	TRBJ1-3	CASSKGQGGNTIYF	TGTGCCAGCAGTAAGGGCCAGGGCGGAAACACCATATATTTT
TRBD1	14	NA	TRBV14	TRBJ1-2	CASSQEGQAGGYTF	TGTGCCAGCAGCCAAGAGGGACAGGCTGGTGGCTACACCTTC
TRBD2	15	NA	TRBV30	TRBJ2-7	CAWALTSGSFYEQYF	TGTGCCTGGGCCCTGACTAGCGGGAGTTTCTACGAGCAGTACTTC
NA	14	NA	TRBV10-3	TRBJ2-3	CAISAAGISDTQYF	TGTGCCATCAGTGCGGCGGGAATTAGTGATACGCAGTATTTT
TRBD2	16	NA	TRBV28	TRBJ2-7	CASSLGTSGSSYEQYF	TGTGCCAGCAGCCTTGGGACTAGCGGGTCGTCCTACGAGCAGTACTTC
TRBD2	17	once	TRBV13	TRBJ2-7	CASSLVGTSGRGREQYF	TGTGCCAGCAGCTTAGTCGGCACTAGCGGGAGAGGTCGGGAGCAGTACTTC
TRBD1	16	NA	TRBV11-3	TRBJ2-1	CASSLVDRAPTGEQFF	TGTGCCAGCAGCTTAGTCGACAGGGCCCCCACAGGTGAGCAGTTCTTC
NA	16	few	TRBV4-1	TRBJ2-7	CASSQAQTRFAYEQYF	TGCGCCAGCAGCCAAGCCCAGACTAGGTTCGCCTACGAGCAGTACTTC
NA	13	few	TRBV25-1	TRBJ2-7	CASSGKESYEQYF	TGTGCCAGCAGTGGAAAGGAGTCCTACGAGCAGTACTTC
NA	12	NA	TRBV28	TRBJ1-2	CASTAGRHGYTF	TGTGCCAGCACCGCAGGGCGACACGGCTACACCTTC
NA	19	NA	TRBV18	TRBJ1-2	CASSPPDSPTLYFGYGYTF	TGTGCCAGCTCACCACCGGACAGCCCGACCCTCTACTTCGGCTATGGCTACACCTTC
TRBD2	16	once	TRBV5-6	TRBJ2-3	CASSLGGGSDIDTQYF	TGTGCCAGCAGCTTGGGTGGCGGGAGTGATATAGATACGCAGTATTTT
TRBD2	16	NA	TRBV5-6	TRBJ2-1	CASSLARREGPNEQFF	TGTGCCAGCAGCTTGGCCAGGCGGGAGGGCCCCAATGAGCAGTTCTTC
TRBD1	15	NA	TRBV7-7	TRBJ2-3	CASSPGTGAADTQYF	TGTGCTAGCAGCCCGGGGACAGGGGCGGCAGATACGCAGTATTTT
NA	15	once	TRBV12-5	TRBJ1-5	CASGAPEGSNQPQHF	TGTGCTAGTGGTGCCCCGGAGGGTAGCAATCAGCCCCAGCATTTT
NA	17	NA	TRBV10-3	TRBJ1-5	CAISEKGGSPREQPQHF	TGTGCCATCAGTGAGAAGGGTGGGTCCCCGAGGGAGCAGCCCCAGCATTTT
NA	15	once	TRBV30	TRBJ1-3	CAWSGDYHSGNTIYF	TGTGCCTGGTCAGGGGATTATCACTCTGGAAACACCATATATTTT
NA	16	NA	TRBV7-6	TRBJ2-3	CASSLGRQGGTDTQYF	TGTGCCAGCAGCTTAGGGCGGCAGGGTGGCACAGATACGCAGTATTTT
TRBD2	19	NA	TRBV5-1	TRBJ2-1	CASSLGLTSGRARVSEQFF	TGCGCCAGCAGCTTGGGACTGACTAGCGGGAGGGCCCGCGTGTCTGAGCAGTTCTTC
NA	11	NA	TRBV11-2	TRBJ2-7	CASSHRDEQYF	TGTGCCAGCAGCCACCGGGACGAGCAGTACTTC